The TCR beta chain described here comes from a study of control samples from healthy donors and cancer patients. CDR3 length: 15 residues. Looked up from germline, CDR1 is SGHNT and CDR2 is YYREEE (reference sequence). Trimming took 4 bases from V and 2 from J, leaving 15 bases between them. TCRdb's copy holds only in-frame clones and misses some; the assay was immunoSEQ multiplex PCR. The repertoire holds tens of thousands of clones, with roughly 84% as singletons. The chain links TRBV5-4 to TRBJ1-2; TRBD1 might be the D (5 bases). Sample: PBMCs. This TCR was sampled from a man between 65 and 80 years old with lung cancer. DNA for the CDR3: TGTGCCAGCAGCATGACCTCGGGACGAAACTATGGCTACACCTTC. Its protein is CASSMTSGRNYGYTF.